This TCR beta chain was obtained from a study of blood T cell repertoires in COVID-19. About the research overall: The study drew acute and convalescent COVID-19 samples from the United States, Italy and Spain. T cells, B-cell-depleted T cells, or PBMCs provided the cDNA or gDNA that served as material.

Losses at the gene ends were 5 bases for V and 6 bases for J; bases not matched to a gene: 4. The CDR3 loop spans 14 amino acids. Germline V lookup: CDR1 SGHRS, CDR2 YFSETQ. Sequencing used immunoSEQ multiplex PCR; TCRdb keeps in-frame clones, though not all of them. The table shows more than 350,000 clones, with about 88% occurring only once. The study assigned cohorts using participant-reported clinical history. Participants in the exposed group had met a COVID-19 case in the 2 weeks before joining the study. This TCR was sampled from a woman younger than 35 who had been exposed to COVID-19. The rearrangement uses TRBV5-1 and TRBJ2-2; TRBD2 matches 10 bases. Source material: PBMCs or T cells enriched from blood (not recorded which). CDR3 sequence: CASSLAGAAGELFF. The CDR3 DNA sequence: TGCGCCAGCAGTCTAGCGGGAGCGGCCGGGGAGCTGTTTTTT.